Below, 26 T cell receptor beta chains from the same sample are listed, as sequenced in a study of blood T cell repertoires in COVID-19. Profiling relied on immunoSEQ multiplex PCR, and the TCRdb table lists in-frame clones only, not all of them. Of about 190,000 clones listed, 80% to 90% are singletons. The source material was peripheral blood. All receptors derive from a man aged 45-65 years with active or convalescent COVID-19.

The CDR3 region has the DNA TGTGCCATCAGTGAGTCGAGGCTAGCGGGTTACGAGCAGTACTTC. Translation gives CAISESRLAGYEQYF. This chain uses TRBV10-3 with TRBJ2-7, with TRBD2 identical over 8 bases. The CDR3 contains 15 residues. With 0 bases clipped from V and 4 bases from J, the junction kept 5 bases outside the gene matches. Germline V gene lookup returns CDR1 ENHRY and CDR2 SYGVKD.

This clone was seen more than once but under ten times. The chain has TRBV6-6 and TRBJ1-5; TRBD1 matches at 8 bases. The CDR3 runs to 16 residues. Trimming cost V 7 bases and J 6 bases; bases outside gene matches: 14. Germline V gene sequence: CDR1 MNHNY, CDR2 SVGAGI (reference sequence). The CDR3 protein is CASTRSRQGMVQPQHF. DNA for the CDR3: TGTGCCAGCACCCGTTCGCGACAGGGGATGGTTCAGCCCCAGCATTTT.

The V and J genes are TRBV6-5 and TRBJ1-3; 7 nucleotides match TRBD1. CDR1 and CDR2 (germline): MNHEY, SVGAGI. V was clipped by 0 bases and J by 0 bases; unmatched bases: 2. The CDR3 contains 16 residues. For the CDR3, the DNA is TGTGCCAGCAGTTACTCAGGGGGCTCCTCTGGAAACACCATATATTTT. Its protein is CASSYSGGSSGNTIYF.

This clone showed up just a few times. V is TRBV7-9 and J is TRBJ2-3, with 9 nucleotides matching TRBD2. CDR3 length: 16 residues. Germline CDR1 is SEHNR and CDR2 is FQNEAQ (reference sequence). The trim removed 3 bases at V and 1 base at J, leaving 5 bases unmatched. The CDR3 bases are TGTGCCAGCAGCTTCATCAGGACTAGCGGCACAGATACGCAGTATTTT. It specifies CASSFIRTSGTDTQYF.

The genes are TRBV4-1 and TRBJ1-2; D gene unclear. The V gene's germline CDR1 is MGHRA and CDR2 YSYEKL. This CDR3 comprises 15 residues. V lost 1 base and J lost 3, with 12 bases in between. Written as DNA, the CDR3 is TGCGCCAGCAGCCAAGTGGGCGACACCTACTATGGCTACACCTTC. Amino acids: CASSQVGDTYYGYTF.

The chain uses TRBV7-9 and TRBJ1-5; TRBD1 matches at 7 bases. CDR1 is SEHNR and CDR2 is FQNEAQ in the germline V gene (reference sequence). Trimming took 4 bases from V and 0 from J; bases not matched to a gene: 3. The CDR3 has 15 residues. The CDR3 here is CASSSSGGSNQPQHF. The CDR3 DNA reads TGTGCCAGCAGCTCCTCAGGGGGTAGCAATCAGCCCCAGCATTTT. Full variable domain (rest looked up from reference TRBV7-9 and TRBJ1-5): DTGVSQNPRHKITKRGQNVTFRCDPISEHNRLYWYRQTLGQGPEFLTYFQNEAQLEKSRLLSDRFSAERPKGSFSTLEIQRTEQGDSAMYLCASSSSGGSNQPQHFGDGTRLSIL.

A few counts support this clone. The chain carries TRBV4-1 and TRBJ2-1, with 8 bases lining up with TRBD2. The V gene's germline CDR1 is MGHRA and CDR2 YSYEKL. The CDR3 runs to 15 residues. Trimming at V came to 4 bases and at J to 7 bases, leaving 9 bases not matched to a gene. In nucleotides, the CDR3 is TGCGCCAGCAGCCGTCTCGACGGGGGGGCTAATGAGCAGTTCTTC. Its protein is CASSRLDGGANEQFF.

This clone has more than one count but fewer than ten. The chain links TRBV19 to TRBJ2-7, with 7 nucleotides matching TRBD1. This CDR3 region has 15 residues. V shed 4 bases and J 0 bases; nucleotides not matched to a gene: 6. Per germline, CDR1 LNHDA and CDR2 SQIVND (reference sequence). The CDR3 region is CASSTRQGISYEQYF. In DNA form, the CDR3 reads TGTGCCAGTAGTACCCGACAGGGCATCTCCTACGAGCAGTACTTC. The variable domain in full, with the rest retrieved from reference TRBV19 and TRBJ2-7, is DGGITQSPKYLFRKEGQNVTLSCEQNLNHDAMYWYRQDPGQGLRLIYYSQIVNDFQKGDIAEGYSVSREKKESFPLTVTSAQKNPTAFYLCASSTRQGISYEQYFGPGTRLTVT.

The chain combines TRBV19 with TRBJ2-7; 8 nucleotides agree with TRBD1. Germline CDR1 and CDR2: LNHDA and SQIVND (reference sequence). This CDR3 region has 14 residues. J gave up 6 bases and V 6 bases, and 10 bases lay outside the gene matches. CDR3 coding DNA: TGTGCCAGTAGCTTTCCTCGTACAGGGGGCGAGCAGTACTTC. This codes for CASSFPRTGGEQYF.

This chain uses TRBV5-6 with TRBJ2-1; 8 positions match TRBD1. The CDR3 spans 16 residues. Germline CDR1 and CDR2: SGHDT and YYEEEE. V was pared by 3 bases and J by 6 bases, with 11 bases of the junction left unmatched. The CDR3 sequence is CASSSLRQGARNEQFF. The CDR3 coding sequence is TGTGCCAGCAGCTCCTTGAGGCAGGGGGCTCGCAATGAGCAGTTCTTC.

The sample holds one count of this clone. This rearrangement joins TRBV4-3 to TRBJ2-5; 13 bases fit TRBD2. Germline values: CDR1 LGHNA, CDR2 YSLEER. V was clipped by 0 bases and J by 2 bases; unmatched bases: 6. CDR3 length: 18 amino acids. CDR3 residues: CASSQEGPGLAGQETQYF. CDR3 DNA: TGCGCCAGCAGCCAAGAAGGCCCGGGACTAGCGGGACAAGAGACCCAGTACTTC.

The chain has TRBV11-2 and TRBJ1-2; 7 bases align to TRBD1. The CDR3 is 17 residues long. After removal of 3 bases from V and 0 bases from J, the junction contained 10 bases not matched to a gene. The germline V gene has CDR1 SGHAT and CDR2 FQNNGV. CDR3 in amino acids: CASSLIPGQTANYGYTF. CDR3 nucleotides: TGTGCCAGCAGCTTGATTCCGGGACAGACAGCTAACTATGGCTACACCTTC.

This rearrangement joins TRBV5-1 to TRBJ2-7, with unresolved D. The CDR3 sequence is 16 residues long. Deletions cut 4 bases from V and 5 bases from J, with 22 bases between. Germline V gene data show CDR1 as SGHRS and CDR2 as YFSETQ. The CDR3 sequence is CASSAGSNIGVHEQYF. The CDR3 DNA is TGCGCCAGCAGCGCCGGTTCAAACATCGGAGTACACGAGCAGTACTTC.

The genes are TRBV5-4 and TRBJ1-5, with D tentatively TRBD1 (5 bases). This CDR3 spans 14 amino acids. In germline, CDR1 is SGHNT, CDR2 YYREEE (reference sequence). V was trimmed by 4 bases and J by 6 bases, leaving 14 bases between them. The CDR3 reads CASSEAGGSQPQHF. Written as DNA, the CDR3 is TGTGCCAGCAGCGAGGCCGGGGGAAGTCAGCCCCAGCATTTT.

The chain is built from TRBV10-3 and TRBJ2-1; 8 nucleotides align to TRBD2. Germline CDR1 is ENHRY and CDR2 is SYGVKD. The junction had 13 bases not matched to a gene; V was cut back by 5 bases and J by 7 bases. The CDR3 consists of 16 residues. CDR3 loop: CAISQPGGTRTNEQFF. CDR3 bases: TGTGCCATCAGTCAACCGGGCGGGACTAGGACAAATGAGCAGTTCTTC.

The genes are TRBV28 and TRBJ2-1; weak D call: TRBD2 (5 bases). CDR1 MDHEN and CDR2 SYDVKM come from the germline V gene. The V gene lost 9 bases and the J gene lost 5 bases, with 8 bases spanning the gap. The CDR3 sequence is 11 residues long. Written as DNA, the CDR3 is TGTGCCAGTGGACTTCACAATGAGCAGTTCTTC. It encodes CASGLHNEQFF.

The CDR3 region is CASSLRLAGAQETQYF. The CDR3 bases are TGTGCCAGCAGCTTGCGACTAGCGGGGGCCCAAGAGACCCAGTACTTC. The chain couples TRBV5-4 to TRBJ2-5, with 12 bases fitting TRBD2. V was clipped by 1 base and J by 1 base; unmatched bases: 2. Germline V gene lookup returns CDR1 SGHNT and CDR2 YYREEE (reference sequence). The CDR3 has 16 residues.

The chain employs TRBV28 and TRBJ1-2; D gene unclear. The CDR3 runs to 17 residues. Germline CDR1 reads MDHEN; CDR2 reads SYDVKM. V was pared by 1 base and J by 4 bases, with 19 bases between. CDR3 sequence: CASSLSPWEGSSYGYTF. In DNA form, the CDR3 reads TGTGCCAGCAGTTTATCCCCCTGGGAGGGATCGAGCTATGGCTACACCTTC.

V is TRBV5-1 and J is TRBJ2-7, with TRBD1 matching 9 bases. The V gene's germline CDR1 is SGHRS and CDR2 YFSETQ. The CDR3 is 14 amino acids. Trimming removed 4 bases from V and 4 bases from J; junction bases left unmatched: 6. As DNA, the CDR3 is TGCGCCAGCAGCGTGACAGGGGGACAATACGAGCAGTACTTC. It encodes CASSVTGGQYEQYF.

This chain connects TRBV28 to TRBJ1-4; D is unresolved. Germline V lookup: CDR1 MDHEN, CDR2 SYDVKM. V was trimmed by 7 bases and J by 9 bases, leaving 18 bases between them. This CDR3 has 14 residues. This CDR3 is CASTPSGLEKKLFF. The CDR3 bases are TGTGCCAGCACCCCTAGTGGGTTGGAGAAAAAACTGTTTTTT.

Turning to this clone: Other DNA sequences within the sample encode an identical CDR3. DNA of the CDR3: TGTGCCAGTAGTATCGGGGGCAATCAGCCCCAGCATTTT. This gives the protein CASSIGGNQPQHF. J is TRBJ1-5 and V is TRBV19; D not certain. Looked up from germline, CDR1 is LNHDA and CDR2 is SQIVND (reference sequence). V lost 3 bases, J lost 2 bases, and 5 bases lay in between. The length of the CDR3 is 13 residues.

The chain is built from TRBV2 and TRBJ1-5, with TRBD1 matching over 11 bases. The CDR3 spans 14 residues. Germline V gene lookup returns CDR1 SNHLY and CDR2 FYNNEI. The ends lost 6 bases at V and 7 bases at J; junction bases unmatched: 5. For the CDR3, the DNA is TGTGCCAGCAGGGGACAGGGGGAAGGCCAGCCCCAGCATTTT. Its translation is CASRGQGEGQPQHF. Full variable domain (remainder filled in from reference TRBV2 and TRBJ1-5): EPEVTQTPSHQVTQMGQEVILRCVPISNHLYFYWYRQILGQKVEFLVSFYNNEISEKSEIFDDQFSVERPDGSNFTLKIRSTKLEDSAMYFCASRGQGEGQPQHFGDGTRLSIL.

The chain combines TRBV27 with TRBJ1-2, with a possible D match to TRBD1 (6 bases). Germline assignment: CDR1 MNHEY and CDR2 SMNVEV (reference sequence). The CDR3 has 15 amino acids. The ends were cut back, 6 bases at V and 4 bases at J, with 18 bases in the middle. The CDR3 spells CASRRDGGRGYGYTF. The CDR3, as DNA: TGTGCCAGCAGACGAGACGGGGGGCGCGGCTATGGCTACACCTTC.

Turning to this clone: Other DNA sequences within the sample encode an identical CDR3. V gene TRBV9 combines with J gene TRBJ2-1; D perhaps matches TRBD2 (5 bases). This CDR3 is 15 amino acids long. The V gene lost 3 bases and the J gene lost 0 bases, with 10 bases spanning the gap. The V gene's germline CDR1 is SGDLS and CDR2 YYNGEE. The CDR3 here is CASSARRSSYNEQFF. DNA for the CDR3: TGTGCCAGCAGCGCCAGGAGGAGCTCCTACAATGAGCAGTTCTTC.

This chain links TRBV11-2 with TRBJ2-1, with 11 bases matching TRBD2. The germline CDR1 and CDR2 sequences are SGHAT and FQNNGV. CDR3 size: 16 residues. Trimming took 0 bases from V and 4 from J; bases not matched to a gene: 2. The CDR3 is CASSLEGLADYNEQFF. Here the CDR3 DNA reads TGTGCCAGCAGCTTAGAGGGACTAGCGGATTACAATGAGCAGTTCTTC.

This clone was detected once. This chain links TRBV5-5 with TRBJ1-4; D is possibly TRBD1 (6 bases). CDR1 is SGHKS and CDR2 is YYEKEE in the germline V gene (reference sequence). V dropped 1 base and J dropped 8 bases, with 12 bases sitting between them. CDR3 size: 14 residues. The CDR3 here is CASSLFTGKEKLFF. The CDR3 DNA reads as TGTGCCAGCAGCTTGTTCACAGGGAAGGAAAAACTGTTTTTT.